The sequence of this T cell receptor beta chain was determined in a study of vaccination effects on CD4 cells after COVID-19. Findings and limits, study-wide: The study got few convalescent patients and did not collect any early post-infection timepoints.

Antigen-specific CD4+ T cells were expanded with viral peptide pools in the ViraFEST assay before sequencing. Following culture for about 11 days, CD4+ T cells were isolated. The person was diagnosed with PCR-confirmed SARS-CoV-2 infection between March and December 2020. Concerning this clone itself: The antigen is unknown.

Repertoires were generated with immunoSEQ multiplex PCR, while TCRdb's copy carries only in-frame clones and drops some. The sample has tens of thousands of clones, roughly 77% seen once. The specimen was CD4+ T cells from PBMCs cultured with HIV peptides, collected before COVID-19 vaccination. Noted subset: HIV-1 Nef peptide pool negative control/reference culture. The receptor's source is a human donor who had a prior SARS-CoV-2 infection.

CDR3 coding DNA: TGCAGTGCCCATAACCGGGAGACCCAGTACTTC. It encodes CSAHNRETQYF. The J gene is TRBJ2-5, the V gene TRBV20-1; D is unresolved. The length of the CDR3 is 11 residues. CDR1 and CDR2 from the germline V gene are DFQATT and SNEGSKA (reference sequence). The V end was cut by 6 bases, the J end by 5 bases, with 10 bases between.